This TCR beta chain comes out of a study of cytomegalovirus exposure and HLA in healthy donors. Study details: In a later analysis, the roughly 130 validation repertoires were reported to have used the same platform as the roughly 700 first-cohort repertoires. General observations from the study: Some public TCRs appeared in many individuals, while most sequences were rare. The study put 150 or so TCR beta chains on its list as cytomegalovirus-associated.

The table came from immunoSEQ multiplex PCR; TCRdb's copy has only in-frame clones and leaves some out. Among some 46,000 clones, 80% to 95% were seen once, and the ten largest hold 5.5% to 6.5%. This CDR3 is 14 amino acids long. Germline values: CDR1 SGDLS, CDR2 YYNGEE. The germline V and J ends were trimmed by 0 bases and 4 bases, with 11 bases remaining between them. In the case of this clone: The target antigen is unknown.

Donors were drawn from the approximately 120-subject validation cohort, separate from the approximately 670-subject first cohort. Material for sequencing was PBMCs. The V gene is TRBV9, the J gene TRBJ2-7; D not certain. The clonotype originates from a man aged 18 to 35 in good health and CMV-seronegative. The CDR3 nucleotides are TGTGCCAGCAGCGTAGGCCCCCACAGTTACGAGCAGTACTTC. It specifies CASSVGPHSYEQYF.